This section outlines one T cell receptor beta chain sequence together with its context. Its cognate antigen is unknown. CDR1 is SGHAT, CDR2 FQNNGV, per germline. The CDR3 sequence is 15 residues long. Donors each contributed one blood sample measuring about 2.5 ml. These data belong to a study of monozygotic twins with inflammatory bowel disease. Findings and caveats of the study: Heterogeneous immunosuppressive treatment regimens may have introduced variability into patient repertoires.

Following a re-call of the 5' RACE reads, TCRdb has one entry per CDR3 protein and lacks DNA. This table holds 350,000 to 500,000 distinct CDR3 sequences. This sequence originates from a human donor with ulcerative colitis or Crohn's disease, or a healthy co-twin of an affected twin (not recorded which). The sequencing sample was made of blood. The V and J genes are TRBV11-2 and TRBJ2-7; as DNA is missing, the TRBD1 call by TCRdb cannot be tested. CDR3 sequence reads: CASRSSGTGRYEQYF.